The 8 T cell receptor beta chains below come from one sample, sequenced in a study of T cell responses to AZD1222 COVID-19 vaccine (TCRdb year 2021). Library preparation was by the immunoSEQ multiplex PCR assay. TCRdb mirrors the immuneACCESS table, restricted to in-frame sequences. Some clones are absent from its copies; in checked studies, under half trace to an unresolved V gene, and the reason for the others is unknown. The sample includes 90,000 to 150,000 clones, with roughly 90% observed a single time. About 2.5% of the sample is held by the ten biggest clonotypes. The label giving this sample's time point can be read as: about 28 days (+/-7) after the second vaccine dose. The sample here was peripheral blood, taken 28 days after the second AZD1222 dose. The receptors shown here come from an adult who received the AZD1222 COVID-19 vaccine.

The V gene is TRBV29-1, the J gene TRBJ1-1, with unresolved D. Trimming removed 7 bases from V and 0 bases from J, with 15 bases in between. From germline, CDR1 is SQVTM and CDR2 ANQGSEA. CDR3 length: 14 residues. The CDR3 region has the DNA TGCAGCGCCGGTCAGGAGATCATGAACACTGAAGCTTTCTTT. It encodes CSAGQEIMNTEAFF.

Remarks on this clone: A read error may produce the germline difference seen at one junction end. The CDR3 DNA reads as TGTGCCAGCAGCCTCTACAATGAGCGGTTCTTC. Translated, it gives CASSLYNERFF. V is TRBV6-5 and J is TRBJ2-1; D not resolved. CDR1 MNHEY and CDR2 SVGAGI come from the germline V gene. CDR3 length equals 11 residues.

In nucleotides, the CDR3 is TGTGCCAGCAGTTTGGGGGGGGGAGGCAATCAGCCCCAGCATTTT. Translating it yields CASSLGGGGNQPQHF. This chain connects TRBV28 to TRBJ1-5; tentatively, D is TRBD1 (5 bases). V was trimmed by 3 bases and J by 2 bases, leaving 11 bases between them. Germline CDR1 is MDHEN and CDR2 is SYDVKM. The CDR3 extends over 15 amino acids. Looking up the rest from reference TRBV28 and TRBJ1-5 gives the full variable domain: DVKVTQSSRYLVKRTGEKVFLECVQDMDHENMFWYRQDPGLGLRLIYFSYDVKMKEKGDIPEGYSVSREKKERFSLILESASTNQTSMYLCASSLGGGGNQPQHFGDGTRLSIL.

The chain links TRBV4-2 to TRBJ1-2; D perhaps matches TRBD1 (6 bases). This CDR3 has 13 amino acids. Trimming shortened V by 2 bases and J by 8 bases, and 12 bases separated the two germline ends. Germline assignment: CDR1 LGHNA and CDR2 YNFKEQ. The CDR3, as DNA: TGTGCCAGCAGCCAACAGGGGAAGAGGGGCTACACCTTC. Encoded protein: CASSQQGKRGYTF.

This chain joins TRBV5-4 and TRBJ1-6; tentative D call: TRBD1 (5 bases). V lost 0 bases, J lost 7 bases, and 11 bases lay in between. This CDR3 spans 15 amino acids. Germline lookup yields CDR1 SGHNT and CDR2 YYREEE (reference sequence). CDR3 protein: CASSLELGANSPLHF. CDR3 DNA: TGTGCCAGCAGCTTGGAGCTTGGGGCGAATTCACCCCTCCACTTT.

The V gene is TRBV2, the J gene TRBJ2-4; no definite D call. Per germline, CDR1 SNHLY and CDR2 FYNNEI. Trimming took off 6 bases at V and 10 bases at J, with 10 bases between the two ends. The CDR3 consists of 11 residues. The CDR3 spells CASSALGIQYF. CDR3 bases: TGTGCCAGCAGCGCGTTGGGTATTCAGTACTTC.

The rearrangement joins TRBV10-3 to TRBJ1-1; TRBD1 aligns across 8 bases. Germline loops: CDR1 ENHRY, CDR2 SYGVKD. V lost 8 bases, J lost 1 base, and 6 bases stayed unmatched. The CDR3 loop spans 14 amino acids. In DNA, the CDR3 is TGTGCCATCTCAGGACAGGGAGGGAACACTGAAGCTTTCTTT. The encoded protein is CAISGQGGNTEAFF.

The CDR3 loop reads CASSYSAGGDTDTQYF. The CDR3 bases are TGTGCCAGCAGCTACTCAGCGGGGGGGGACACAGATACGCAGTATTTT. The chain links TRBV5-6 to TRBJ2-3, with 10 bases identical to TRBD2. V trimming: 3 bases; J trimming: 2 bases; junction bases outside the gene matches: 6. Germline V gene data show CDR1 as SGHDT and CDR2 as YYEEEE. CDR3 length equals 16 residues.